This TCR beta chain was found in a study of blood T cell repertoires in COVID-19. Study-level background: Samples representing acute and convalescent COVID-19 were sourced from the United States, Italy and Spain.

Clones were read by immunoSEQ multiplex PCR, and TCRdb kept only the in-frame ones, dropping some. The data hold 150,000 to 180,000 clones, with 91% observed a single time. The length of the CDR3 is 13 residues. V was shortened by 4 bases and J by 6 bases, with 13 bases between the two germline ends. CDR1 and CDR2 (germline): SGHRS, YFSETQ. This clonotype originated in a man aged 45-65 years with acute or convalescent COVID-19. This sequence joins TRBV5-1 and TRBJ1-2; D possibly corresponds to TRBD1 (5 bases). Material for sequencing was peripheral blood. The CDR3 nucleotides read TGCGCCAGCAGCCCGGGACTCTGGGATGGCTACACCTTC. Translated, it gives CASSPGLWDGYTF.